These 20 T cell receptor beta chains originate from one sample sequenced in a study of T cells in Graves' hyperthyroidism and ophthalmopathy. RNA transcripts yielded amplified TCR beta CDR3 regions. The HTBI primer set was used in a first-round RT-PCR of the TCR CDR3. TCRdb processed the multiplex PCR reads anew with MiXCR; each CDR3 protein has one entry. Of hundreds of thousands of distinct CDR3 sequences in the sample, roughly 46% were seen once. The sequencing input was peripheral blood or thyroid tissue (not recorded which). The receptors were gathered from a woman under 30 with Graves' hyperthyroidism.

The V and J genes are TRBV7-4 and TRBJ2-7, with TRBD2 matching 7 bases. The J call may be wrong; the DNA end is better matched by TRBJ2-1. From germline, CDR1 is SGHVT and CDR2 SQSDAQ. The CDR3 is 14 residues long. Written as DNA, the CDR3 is TGTGCCAGCAGCTTAGCTCCTAGCGGCCTAGAGCAGTTCTTC. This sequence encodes CASSLAPSGLEQFF.

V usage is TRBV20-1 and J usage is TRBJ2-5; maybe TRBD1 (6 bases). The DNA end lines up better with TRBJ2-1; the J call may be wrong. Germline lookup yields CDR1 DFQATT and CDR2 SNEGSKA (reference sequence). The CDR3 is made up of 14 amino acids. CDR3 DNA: TGCAGTGCCCGGGACACTTTAGAGGGCGGGGAGCAGTTCTTC. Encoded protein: CSARDTLEGGEQFF.

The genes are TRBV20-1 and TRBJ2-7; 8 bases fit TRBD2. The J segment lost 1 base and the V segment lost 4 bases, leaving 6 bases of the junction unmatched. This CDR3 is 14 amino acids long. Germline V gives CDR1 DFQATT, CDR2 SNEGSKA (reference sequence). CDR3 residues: CSATDSGASYEQYF. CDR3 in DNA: TGCAGTGCTACTGATAGCGGGGCTTCCTACGAGCAGTACTTC.

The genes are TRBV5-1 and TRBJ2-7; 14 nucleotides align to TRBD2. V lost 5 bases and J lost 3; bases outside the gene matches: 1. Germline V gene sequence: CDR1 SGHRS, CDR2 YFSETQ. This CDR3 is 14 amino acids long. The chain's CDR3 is CASRTSGRDYEQYF. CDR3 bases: TGCGCCAGCAGGACTAGCGGGAGGGACTACGAGCAGTACTTC.

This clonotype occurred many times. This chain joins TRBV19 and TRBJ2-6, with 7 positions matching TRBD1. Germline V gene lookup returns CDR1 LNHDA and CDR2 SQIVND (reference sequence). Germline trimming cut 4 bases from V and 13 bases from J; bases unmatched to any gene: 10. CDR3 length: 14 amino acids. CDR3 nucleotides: TGTGCCAGTAGTAACGACAGGGTCGGGCGGGTCCTGACTTTC. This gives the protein CASSNDRVGRVLTF.

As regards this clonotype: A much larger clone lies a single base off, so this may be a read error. CDR3 in DNA: TGTGCCGGCAGCTACCAGACAGGGTCGTATGGCTACACCTTC. It translates to CAGSYQTGSYGYTF. V usage is TRBV7-2 and J usage is TRBJ1-2, with 7 bases that match TRBD1. The germline CDR1 and CDR2 sequences are SGHTA and FQGNSA. The length of the CDR3 is 14 residues.

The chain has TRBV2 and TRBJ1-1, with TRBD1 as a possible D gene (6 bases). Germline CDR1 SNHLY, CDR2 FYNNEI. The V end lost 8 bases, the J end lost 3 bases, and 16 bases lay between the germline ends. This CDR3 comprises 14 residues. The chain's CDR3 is CASQGYYRDTEAFF. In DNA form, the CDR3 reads TGTGCCAGCCAGGGCTATTACAGGGACACTGAAGCTTTCTTT.

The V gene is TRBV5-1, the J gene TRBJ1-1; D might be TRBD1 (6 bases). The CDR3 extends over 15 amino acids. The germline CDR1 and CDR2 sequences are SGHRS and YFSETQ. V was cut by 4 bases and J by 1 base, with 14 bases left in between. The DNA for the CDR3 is TGCGCCAGCAGCAGGGACACGGCGAAGAACACTGAAGCTTTCTTT. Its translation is CASSRDTAKNTEAFF.

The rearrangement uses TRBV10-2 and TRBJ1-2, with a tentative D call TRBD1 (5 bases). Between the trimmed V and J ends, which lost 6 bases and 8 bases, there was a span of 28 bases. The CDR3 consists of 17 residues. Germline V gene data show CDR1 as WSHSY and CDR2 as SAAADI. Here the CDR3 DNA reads TGCGCCAGCAGCCAAGGAGCCGGGACCGACTTGCTGATGGGCTACACCTTC. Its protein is CASSQGAGTDLLMGYTF.

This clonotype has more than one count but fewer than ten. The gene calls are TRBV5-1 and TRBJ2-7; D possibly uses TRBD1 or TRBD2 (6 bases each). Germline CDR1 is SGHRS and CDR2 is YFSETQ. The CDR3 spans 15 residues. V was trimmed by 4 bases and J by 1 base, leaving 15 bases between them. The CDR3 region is CASSEAGGPSYEQYF. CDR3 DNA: TGCGCCAGCAGCGAAGCCGGGGGCCCTTCCTACGAGCAGTACTTC.

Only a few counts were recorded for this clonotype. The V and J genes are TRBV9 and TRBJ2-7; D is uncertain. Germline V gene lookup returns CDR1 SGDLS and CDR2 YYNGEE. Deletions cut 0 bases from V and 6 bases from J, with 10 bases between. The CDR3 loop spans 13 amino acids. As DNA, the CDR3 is TGTGCCAGCAGCGTAGATATTAGTGGCGAGCAGTACTTC. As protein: CASSVDISGEQYF.

The CDR3 here is CASSSIQGEQPQHF. The CDR3 DNA reads TGTGCCAGTAGTTCGATACAGGGGGAACAGCCCCAGCATTTT. The chain uses TRBV19 and TRBJ1-5; TRBD1 matches at 8 bases. The length of the CDR3 is 14 residues. Per germline, CDR1 LNHDA and CDR2 SQIVND (reference sequence). V was pared by 5 bases and J by 7 bases, with 7 bases of the junction left unmatched.

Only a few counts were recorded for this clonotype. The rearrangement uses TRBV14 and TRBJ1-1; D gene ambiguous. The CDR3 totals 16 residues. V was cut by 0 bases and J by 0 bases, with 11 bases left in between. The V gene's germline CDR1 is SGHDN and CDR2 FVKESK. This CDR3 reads CASSQDPSLMNTEAFF. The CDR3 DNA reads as TGTGCCAGCAGCCAAGATCCCTCCTTGATGAACACTGAAGCTTTCTTT.

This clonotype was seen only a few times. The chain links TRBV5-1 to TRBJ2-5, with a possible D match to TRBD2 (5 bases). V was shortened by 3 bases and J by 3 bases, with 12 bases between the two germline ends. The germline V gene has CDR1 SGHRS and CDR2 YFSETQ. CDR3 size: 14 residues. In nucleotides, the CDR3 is TGCGCCAGCAGCTGGGAGTACGGGGAAGAGACCCAGTACTTC. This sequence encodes CASSWEYGEETQYF.

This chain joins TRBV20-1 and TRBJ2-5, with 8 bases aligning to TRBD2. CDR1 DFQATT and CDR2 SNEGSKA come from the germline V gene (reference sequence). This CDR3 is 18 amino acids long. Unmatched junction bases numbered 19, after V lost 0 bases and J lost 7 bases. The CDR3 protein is CSARDWARPGLEDVTQYF. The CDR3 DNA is TGCAGTGCTAGAGATTGGGCTCGCCCGGGACTAGAGGATGTGACCCAGTACTTC.

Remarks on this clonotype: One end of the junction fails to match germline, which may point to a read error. As DNA, the CDR3 is TGCGCCAGCAGCCAGCTCTCCGGAGTGAACTACGAGCAGTACTTC. Translation gives CASSQLSGVNYEQYF. The chain has TRBV7-9 and TRBJ2-7; D uncertain. The CDR3 is 15 amino acids. Per the germline V gene, CDR1 is SEHNR and CDR2 is FQNEAQ (reference sequence).

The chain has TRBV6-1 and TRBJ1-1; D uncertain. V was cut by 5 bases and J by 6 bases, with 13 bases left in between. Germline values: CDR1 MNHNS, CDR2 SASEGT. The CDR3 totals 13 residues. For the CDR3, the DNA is TGTGCCAGCAGTCCGGGAAGGGTATCTGAAGCTTTCTTT. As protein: CASSPGRVSEAFF.

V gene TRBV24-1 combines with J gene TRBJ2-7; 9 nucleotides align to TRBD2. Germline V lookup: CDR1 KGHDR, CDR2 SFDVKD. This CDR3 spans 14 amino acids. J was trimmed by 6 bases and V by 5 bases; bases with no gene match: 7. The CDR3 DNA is TGTGCCACCAGTGCGGCTAGCGGGAACAGCGAGCAGTACTTC. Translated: CATSAASGNSEQYF.

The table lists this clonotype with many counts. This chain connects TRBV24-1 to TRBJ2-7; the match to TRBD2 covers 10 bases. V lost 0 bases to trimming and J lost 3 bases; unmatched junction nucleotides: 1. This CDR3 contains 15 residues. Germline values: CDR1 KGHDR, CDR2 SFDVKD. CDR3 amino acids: CATSDLSSGSYEQYF. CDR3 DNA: TGTGCCACCAGTGATTTGTCTAGCGGGAGCTACGAGCAGTACTTC.

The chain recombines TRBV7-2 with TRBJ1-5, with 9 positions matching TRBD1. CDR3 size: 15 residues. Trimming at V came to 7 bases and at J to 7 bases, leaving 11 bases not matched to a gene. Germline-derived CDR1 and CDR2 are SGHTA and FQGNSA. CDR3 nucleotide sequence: TGTGCCAGCAACCGGGGACAGGGACTTAGGCAGCCCCAGCATTTT. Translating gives CASNRGQGLRQPQHF.